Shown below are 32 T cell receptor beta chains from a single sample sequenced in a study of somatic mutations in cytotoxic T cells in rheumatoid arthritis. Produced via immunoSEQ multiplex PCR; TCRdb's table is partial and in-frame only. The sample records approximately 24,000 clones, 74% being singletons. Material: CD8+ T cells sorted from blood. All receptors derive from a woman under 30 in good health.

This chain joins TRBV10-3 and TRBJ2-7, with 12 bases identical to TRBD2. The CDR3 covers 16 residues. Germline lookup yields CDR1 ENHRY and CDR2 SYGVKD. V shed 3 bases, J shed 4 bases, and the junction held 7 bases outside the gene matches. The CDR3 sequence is CAISDPGLAGFYEQYF. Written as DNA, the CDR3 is TGTGCCATCAGTGATCCGGGACTAGCGGGTTTTTACGAGCAGTACTTC.

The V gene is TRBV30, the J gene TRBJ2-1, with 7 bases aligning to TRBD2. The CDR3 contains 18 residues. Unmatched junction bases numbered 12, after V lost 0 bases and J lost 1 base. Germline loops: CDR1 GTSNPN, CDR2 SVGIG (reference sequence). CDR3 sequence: CAWSVLIRREKSYNEQFF. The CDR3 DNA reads TGTGCCTGGAGTGTACTTATTAGGCGGGAGAAATCCTACAATGAGCAGTTCTTC.

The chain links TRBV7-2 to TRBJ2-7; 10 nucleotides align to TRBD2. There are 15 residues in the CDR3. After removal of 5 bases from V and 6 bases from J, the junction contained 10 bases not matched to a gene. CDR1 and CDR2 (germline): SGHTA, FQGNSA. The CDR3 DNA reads TGTGCCAGCAGCCGAATAGCGGGAGGCTCGGGCGAGCAGTACTTC. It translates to CASSRIAGGSGEQYF. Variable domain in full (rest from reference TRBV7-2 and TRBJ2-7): GAGVSQSPSNKVTEKGKDVELRCDPISGHTALYWYRQSLGQGLEFLIYFQGNSAPDKSGLPSDRFSAERTGGSVSTLTIQRTQQEDSAVYLCASSRIAGGSGEQYFGPGTRLTVT.

CDR3 residues: CASSTPRGLHSTDTQYF. As DNA, the CDR3 is TGTGCCAGCAGCACGCCCAGGGGGCTCCACTCCACAGATACGCAGTATTTT. V and J are TRBV28 and TRBJ2-3, with 8 nucleotides matching TRBD1. The CDR3 is 17 residues long. The germline CDR1 and CDR2 sequences are MDHEN and SYDVKM. The junction had 13 bases not matched to a gene; V was cut back by 6 bases and J by 2 bases.

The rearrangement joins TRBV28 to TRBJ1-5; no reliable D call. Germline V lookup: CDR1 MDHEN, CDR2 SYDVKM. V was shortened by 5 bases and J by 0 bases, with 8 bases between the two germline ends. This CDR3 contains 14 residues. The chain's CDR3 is CASSLSYSNQPQHF. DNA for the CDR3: TGTGCCAGCAGTCTTTCTTATAGCAATCAGCCCCAGCATTTT. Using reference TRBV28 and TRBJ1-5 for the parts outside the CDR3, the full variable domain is DVKVTQSSRYLVKRTGEKVFLECVQDMDHENMFWYRQDPGLGLRLIYFSYDVKMKEKGDIPEGYSVSREKKERFSLILESASTNQTSMYLCASSLSYSNQPQHFGDGTRLSIL.

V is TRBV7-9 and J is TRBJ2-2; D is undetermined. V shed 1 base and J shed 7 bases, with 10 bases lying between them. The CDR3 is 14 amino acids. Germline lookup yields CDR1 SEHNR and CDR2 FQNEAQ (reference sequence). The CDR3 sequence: CASSLGLAHGELFF. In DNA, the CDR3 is TGTGCCAGCAGCTTAGGACTGGCCCACGGGGAGCTGTTTTTT.

The CDR3 DNA reads TGTGCCAGCAGCTTCGGAGCGGGCAATGAGCAGTTCTTC. Translated, it gives CASSFGAGNEQFF. V gene TRBV9 combines with J gene TRBJ2-1, with a weak D call TRBD2 (6 bases). Germline V gene sequence: CDR1 SGDLS, CDR2 YYNGEE. The CDR3 is 13 amino acids. With 4 bases removed from V and 6 bases from J, the gap between germline ends came to 11 bases.

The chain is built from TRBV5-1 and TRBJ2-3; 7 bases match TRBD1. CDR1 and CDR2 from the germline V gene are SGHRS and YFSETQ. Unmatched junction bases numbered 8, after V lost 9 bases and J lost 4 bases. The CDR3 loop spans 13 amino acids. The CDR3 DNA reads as TGCGCCACCCGACAGGGCGGCTCAGATACGCAGTATTTT. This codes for CATRQGGSDTQYF.

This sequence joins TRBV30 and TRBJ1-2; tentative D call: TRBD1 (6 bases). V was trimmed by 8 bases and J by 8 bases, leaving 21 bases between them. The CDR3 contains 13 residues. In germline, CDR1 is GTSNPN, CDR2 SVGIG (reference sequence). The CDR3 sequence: CAGGEQGAGGYTF. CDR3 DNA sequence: TGTGCCGGGGGGGAACAGGGAGCAGGCGGCTACACCTTC. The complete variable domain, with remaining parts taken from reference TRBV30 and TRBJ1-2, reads SQTIHQWPATLVQPVGSPLSLECTVEGTSNPNLYWYRQAAGRGLQLLFYSVGIGQISSEVPQNLSASRPQDRQFILSSKKLLLSDSGFYLCAGGEQGAGGYTFGSGTRLTVV.

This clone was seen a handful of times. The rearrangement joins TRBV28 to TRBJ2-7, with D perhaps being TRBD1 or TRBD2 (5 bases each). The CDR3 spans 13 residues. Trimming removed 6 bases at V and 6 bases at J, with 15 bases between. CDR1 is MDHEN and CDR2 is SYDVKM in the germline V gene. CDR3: CASSIQVGGEQYV. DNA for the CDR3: TGTGCCAGCAGCATACAGGTCGGAGGCGAGCAGTACGTC.

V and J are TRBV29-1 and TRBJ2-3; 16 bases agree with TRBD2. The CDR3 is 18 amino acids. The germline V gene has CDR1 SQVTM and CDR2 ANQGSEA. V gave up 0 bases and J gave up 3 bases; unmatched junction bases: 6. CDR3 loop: CSVEDGGLAGGVTDTQYF. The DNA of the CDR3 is TGCAGCGTTGAAGATGGGGGACTAGCGGGGGGGGTGACAGATACGCAGTATTTT.

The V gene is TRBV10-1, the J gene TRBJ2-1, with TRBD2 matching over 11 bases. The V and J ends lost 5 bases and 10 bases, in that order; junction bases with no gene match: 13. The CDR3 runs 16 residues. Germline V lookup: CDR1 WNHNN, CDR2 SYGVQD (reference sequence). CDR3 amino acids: CASSPGLGLAGGEQFF. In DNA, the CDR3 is TGCGCCAGCAGTCCGGGACTAGGCCTAGCGGGAGGAGAGCAGTTCTTC.

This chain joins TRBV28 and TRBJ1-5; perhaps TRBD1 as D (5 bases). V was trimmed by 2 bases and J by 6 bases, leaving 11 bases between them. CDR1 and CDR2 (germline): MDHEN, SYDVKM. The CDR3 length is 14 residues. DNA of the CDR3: TGTGCCAGCAGTTTAGGGGATGGGGGTCAGCCCCAGCATTTT. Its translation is CASSLGDGGQPQHF. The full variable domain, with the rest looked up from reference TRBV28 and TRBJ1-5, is DVKVTQSSRYLVKRTGEKVFLECVQDMDHENMFWYRQDPGLGLRLIYFSYDVKMKEKGDIPEGYSVSREKKERFSLILESASTNQTSMYLCASSLGDGGQPQHFGDGTRLSIL.

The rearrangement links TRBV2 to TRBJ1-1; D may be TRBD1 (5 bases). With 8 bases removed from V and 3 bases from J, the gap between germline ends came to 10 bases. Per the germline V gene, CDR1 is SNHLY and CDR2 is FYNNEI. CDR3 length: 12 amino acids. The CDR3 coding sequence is TGTGCCAGCCAGTGGGGGGACACTGAAGCTTTCTTT. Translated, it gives CASQWGDTEAFF.

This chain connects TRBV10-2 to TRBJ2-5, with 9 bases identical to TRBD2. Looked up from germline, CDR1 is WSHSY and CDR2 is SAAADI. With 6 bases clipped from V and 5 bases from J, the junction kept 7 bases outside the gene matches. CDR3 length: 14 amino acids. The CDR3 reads CASRAGGPGETQYF. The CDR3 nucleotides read TGCGCCAGCAGGGCGGGAGGGCCCGGGGAGACCCAGTACTTC.

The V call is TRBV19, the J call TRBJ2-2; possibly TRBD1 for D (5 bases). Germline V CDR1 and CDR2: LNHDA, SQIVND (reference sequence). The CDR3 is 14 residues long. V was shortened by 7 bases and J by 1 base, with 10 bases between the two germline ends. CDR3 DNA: TGTGCCAGTATGATTGGACAGAACACCGGGGAGCTGTTTTTT. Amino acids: CASMIGQNTGELFF.

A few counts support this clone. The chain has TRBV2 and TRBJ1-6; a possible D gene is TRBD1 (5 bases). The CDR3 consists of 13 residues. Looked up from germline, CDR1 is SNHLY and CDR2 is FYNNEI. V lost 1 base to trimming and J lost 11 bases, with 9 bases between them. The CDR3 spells CASSEGDSTPLHF. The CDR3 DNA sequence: TGTGCCAGCAGTGAAGGGGACTCTACACCCCTCCACTTT.

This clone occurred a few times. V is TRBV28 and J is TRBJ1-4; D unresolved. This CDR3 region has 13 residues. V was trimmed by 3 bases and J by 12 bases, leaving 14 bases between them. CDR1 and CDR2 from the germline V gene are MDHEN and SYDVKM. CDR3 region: CASSLPGLTELFF. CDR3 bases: TGTGCCAGCAGTTTGCCGGGTCTAACTGAACTGTTTTTT.

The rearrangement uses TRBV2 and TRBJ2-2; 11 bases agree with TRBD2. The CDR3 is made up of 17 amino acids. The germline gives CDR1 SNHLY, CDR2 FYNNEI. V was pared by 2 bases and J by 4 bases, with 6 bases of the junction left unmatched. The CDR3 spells CASSERGLAEITGELFF. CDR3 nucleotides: TGTGCCAGCAGTGAAAGGGGACTAGCGGAAATCACCGGGGAGCTGTTTTTT. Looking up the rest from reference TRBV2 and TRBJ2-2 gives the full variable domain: EPEVTQTPSHQVTQMGQEVILRCVPISNHLYFYWYRQILGQKVEFLVSFYNNEISEKSEIFDDQFSVERPDGSNFTLKIRSTKLEDSAMYFCASSERGLAEITGELFFGEGSRLTVL.

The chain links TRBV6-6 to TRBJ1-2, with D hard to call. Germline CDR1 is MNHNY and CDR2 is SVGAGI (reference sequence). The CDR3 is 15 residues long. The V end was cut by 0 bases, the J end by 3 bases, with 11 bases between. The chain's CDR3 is CASSYSPDNYYGYTF. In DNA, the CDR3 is TGTGCCAGCAGTTACTCACCCGACAATTACTATGGCTACACCTTC.

The CDR3 bases are TGTGCCAGTAGTATCTCAAATAACTACGAGCAGTACTTC. This encodes CASSISNNYEQYF. V usage is TRBV19 and J usage is TRBJ2-7; no definite D call. CDR1 and CDR2 from the germline V gene are LNHDA and SQIVND (reference sequence). The CDR3 length is 13 residues. Trimming shortened V by 3 bases and J by 3 bases, and 9 bases separated the two germline ends.

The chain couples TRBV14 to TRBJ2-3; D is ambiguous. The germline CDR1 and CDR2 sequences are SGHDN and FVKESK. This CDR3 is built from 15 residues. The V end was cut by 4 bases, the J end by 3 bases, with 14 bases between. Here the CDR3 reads CASSPGVPGTDTQYF. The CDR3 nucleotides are TGTGCCAGCAGCCCCGGAGTTCCCGGGACAGATACGCAGTATTTT.

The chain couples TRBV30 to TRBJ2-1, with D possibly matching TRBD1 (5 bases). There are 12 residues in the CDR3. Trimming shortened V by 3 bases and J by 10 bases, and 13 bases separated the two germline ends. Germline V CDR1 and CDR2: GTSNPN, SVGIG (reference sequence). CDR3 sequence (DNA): TGTGCCTGGAGCCTTGGGGCACCCGAGCAGTTCTTC. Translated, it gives CAWSLGAPEQFF. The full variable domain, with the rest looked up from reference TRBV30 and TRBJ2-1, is SQTIHQWPATLVQPVGSPLSLECTVEGTSNPNLYWYRQAAGRGLQLLFYSVGIGQISSEVPQNLSASRPQDRQFILSSKKLLLSDSGFYLCAWSLGAPEQFFGPGTRLTVL.

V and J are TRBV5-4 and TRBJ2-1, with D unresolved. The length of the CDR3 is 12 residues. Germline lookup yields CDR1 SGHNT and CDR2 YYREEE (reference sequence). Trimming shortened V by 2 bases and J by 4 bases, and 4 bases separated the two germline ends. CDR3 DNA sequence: TGTGCCAGCAGCTTCCAGTACAATGAGCAGTTCTTC. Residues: CASSFQYNEQFF.

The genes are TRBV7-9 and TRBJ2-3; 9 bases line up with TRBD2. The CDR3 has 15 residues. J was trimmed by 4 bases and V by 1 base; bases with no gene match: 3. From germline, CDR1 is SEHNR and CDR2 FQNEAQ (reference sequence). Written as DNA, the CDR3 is TGTGCCAGCAGCTTAGTTGCGGGAGGGGCAGATACGCAGTATTTT. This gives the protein CASSLVAGGADTQYF.

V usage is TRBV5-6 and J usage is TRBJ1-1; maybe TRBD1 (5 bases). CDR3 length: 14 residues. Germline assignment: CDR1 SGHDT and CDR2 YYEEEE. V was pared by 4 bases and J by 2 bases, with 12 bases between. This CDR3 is CASSPSGANTEAFF. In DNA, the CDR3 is TGTGCCAGCAGCCCCTCTGGGGCTAACACTGAAGCTTTCTTT.

CDR3 DNA: TGTGCCAGCAGTGAAGGACAGATCTATGGCTACACCTTC. Amino acids: CASSEGQIYGYTF. The rearrangement joins TRBV2 to TRBJ1-2; perhaps TRBD1 as D (5 bases). Trimming shortened V by 1 base and J by 4 bases, and 7 bases separated the two germline ends. CDR1 is SNHLY and CDR2 is FYNNEI in the germline V gene. The CDR3 contains 13 residues. Together with reference TRBV2 and TRBJ1-2, the CDR3 gives the full variable domain: EPEVTQTPSHQVTQMGQEVILRCVPISNHLYFYWYRQILGQKVEFLVSFYNNEISEKSEIFDDQFSVERPDGSNFTLKIRSTKLEDSAMYFCASSEGQIYGYTFGSGTRLTVV.

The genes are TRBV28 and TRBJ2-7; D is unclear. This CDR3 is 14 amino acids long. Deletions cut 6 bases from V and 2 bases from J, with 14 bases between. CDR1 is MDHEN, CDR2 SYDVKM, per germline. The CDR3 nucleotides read TGTGCCAGCAGCCGACCCCGGGCACCCTACGAGCAGTACTTC. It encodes CASSRPRAPYEQYF.

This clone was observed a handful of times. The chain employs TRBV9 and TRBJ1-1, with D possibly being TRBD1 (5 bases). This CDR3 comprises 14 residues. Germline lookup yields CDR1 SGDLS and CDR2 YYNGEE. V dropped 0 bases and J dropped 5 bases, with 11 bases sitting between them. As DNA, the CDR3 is TGTGCCAGCAGCGTAGACCCAGGGTGGACTGAAGCTTTCTTT. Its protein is CASSVDPGWTEAFF.

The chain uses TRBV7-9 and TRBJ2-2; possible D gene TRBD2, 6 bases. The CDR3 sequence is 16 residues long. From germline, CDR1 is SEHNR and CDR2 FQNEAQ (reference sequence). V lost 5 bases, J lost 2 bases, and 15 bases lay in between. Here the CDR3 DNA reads TGTGCCAGCAGCCATCCAAGGGGACTTAACACCGGGGAGCTGTTTTTT. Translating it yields CASSHPRGLNTGELFF.

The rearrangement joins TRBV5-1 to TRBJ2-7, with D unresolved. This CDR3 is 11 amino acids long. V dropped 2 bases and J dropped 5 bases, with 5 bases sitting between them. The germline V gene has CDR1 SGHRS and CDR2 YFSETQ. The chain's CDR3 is CASSFLHEQYF. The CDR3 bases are TGCGCCAGCAGCTTTCTCCACGAGCAGTACTTC.

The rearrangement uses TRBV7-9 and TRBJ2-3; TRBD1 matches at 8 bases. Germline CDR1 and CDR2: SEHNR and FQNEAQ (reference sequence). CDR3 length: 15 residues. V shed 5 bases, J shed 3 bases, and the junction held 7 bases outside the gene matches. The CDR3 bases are TGTGCCAGCAGCGATGGACAGGGAATAACAGATACGCAGTATTTT. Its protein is CASSDGQGITDTQYF.